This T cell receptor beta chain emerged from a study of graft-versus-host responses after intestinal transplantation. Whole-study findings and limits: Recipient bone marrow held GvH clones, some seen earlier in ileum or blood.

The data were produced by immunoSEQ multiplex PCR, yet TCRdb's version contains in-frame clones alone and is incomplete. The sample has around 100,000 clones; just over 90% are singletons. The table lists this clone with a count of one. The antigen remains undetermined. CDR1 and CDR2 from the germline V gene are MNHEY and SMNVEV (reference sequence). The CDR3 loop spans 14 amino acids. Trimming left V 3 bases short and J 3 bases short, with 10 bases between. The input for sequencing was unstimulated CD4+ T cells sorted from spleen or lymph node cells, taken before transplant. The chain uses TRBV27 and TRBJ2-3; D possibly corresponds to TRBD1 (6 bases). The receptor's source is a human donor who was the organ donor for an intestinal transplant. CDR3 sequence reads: CASSLRQETDTQYF. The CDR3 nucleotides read TGTGCCAGCAGTTTGAGACAGGAGACAGATACGCAGTATTTT.